This T cell receptor beta chain was recovered during a study of shared clonotypes between healthy human individuals. Germline V gene data show CDR1 as SGHNT and CDR2 as YYREEE (reference sequence). Trimming took 2 bases from V and 4 from J, leaving 9 bases between them. There are 14 residues in the CDR3. This clone is a singleton in its sample. Sequencing was performed with immunoSEQ multiplex PCR; in TCRdb, only in-frame clones are kept and a portion is missing. The data show more than 500,000 clones, more than 95% seen once. Researchers partitioned CD4+ cells into CD45RA+ naive and CD45RA-negative memory subsets.

The sample taken for sequencing was naive CD4+ T cells sorted from blood. The sample's subset: CD45RA+ positively selected. This TCR derives from a woman younger than 45 in good health. The chain combines TRBV5-4 with TRBJ1-4, with D possibly matching TRBD1 (5 bases). The CDR3 here is CASSFGGVNEKLFF. CDR3 nucleotide sequence: TGTGCCAGCAGCTTCGGGGGGGTTAATGAAAAACTGTTTTTT. Combining the CDR3 with reference TRBV5-4 and TRBJ1-4 gives the whole variable domain ETGVTQSPTHLIKTRGQQVTLRCSSQSGHNTVSWYQQALGQGPQFIFQYYREEENGRGNFPPRFSGLQFPNYSSELNVNALELDDSALYLCASSFGGVNEKLFFGSGTQLSVL.